This T cell receptor (beta chain) was found in a study of T-cell memory formation after mild COVID-19. A few counts support this clonotype. A read error may account for a junction end that differs from germline. The CDR3 loop spans 15 amino acids. Germline CDR1 SQVTM, CDR2 ANQGSEA. TCRdb re-derived calls from the 5' RACE reads in MiXCR, one entry per CDR3 protein. Among approximately 150,000 distinct CDR3 sequences listed, under 25% were seen once. The source of this sequence is an adult woman who had mild COVID-19 (a few samples of this study predate the infection). Cell type and time point are not known. The V and J genes are TRBV29-1 and TRBJ1-1, with 8 bases aligning to TRBD1. The sample comprised PBMCs or a T cell subset sorted from them (not recorded which). DNA of the CDR3: TGCAGCGTCGAAGCATGGACAGGGATGAACACTGAAGCTTTCTTT. Translated: CSVEAWTGMNTEAFF.